The clone carrying this T cell receptor beta chain was detected only a few times. Methods used by the authors: Quantification of nucleated cells was approximated via reference gene primer amplification. The method was immunoSEQ multiplex PCR; TCRdb's version includes in-frame clones alone and lacks a portion of them. For V, J and clone size, that table is used; D and trimming come from the DNA. The sample holds 140,000 or so clones, 79% seen once. The data belong to a study of blood T cell repertoires in COVID-19. Study-level information: Samples taken during acute and convalescent COVID-19 were collected in the United States, Italy and Spain. PBMCs, B-cell-depleted T cells, or T cells provided the cDNA or gDNA that made up the material.

Germline assignment: CDR1 MNHEY and CDR2 SVGAGI. Germline trimming cut 8 bases from V and 1 base from J; bases unmatched to any gene: 4. The CDR3 runs 13 residues. This clonotype originated in a middle-aged man with active or convalescent COVID-19. Sequenced: peripheral blood. The rearrangement links TRBV6-5 to TRBJ2-5, with TRBD1 identical over 7 bases. CDR3 protein: CASAGQAQETQYF. The CDR3 DNA reads TGTGCCAGCGCAGGACAGGCCCAAGAGACCCAGTACTTC.